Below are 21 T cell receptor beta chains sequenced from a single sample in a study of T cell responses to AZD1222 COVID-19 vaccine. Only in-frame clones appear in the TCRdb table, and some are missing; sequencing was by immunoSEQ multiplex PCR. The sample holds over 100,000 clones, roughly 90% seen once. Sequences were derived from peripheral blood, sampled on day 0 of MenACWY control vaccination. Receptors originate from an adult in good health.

In nucleotides, the CDR3 is TGTGCCAGCAGAACACCCGGGTCTAGCTACAATGAGCAGTTCTTC. Protein sequence: CASRTPGSSYNEQFF. The gene calls are TRBV7-2 and TRBJ2-1; no firm D call. The CDR3 loop spans 15 amino acids. Germline V gene lookup returns CDR1 SGHTA and CDR2 FQGNSA. Trimming removed 6 bases at V and 3 bases at J, with 15 bases between. Based on the CDR3 plus reference TRBV7-2 and TRBJ2-1, the full variable domain is GAGVSQSPSNKVTEKGKDVELRCDPISGHTALYWYRQSLGQGLEFLIYFQGNSAPDKSGLPSDRFSAERTGGSVSTLTIQRTQQEDSAVYLCASRTPGSSYNEQFFGPGTRLTVL.

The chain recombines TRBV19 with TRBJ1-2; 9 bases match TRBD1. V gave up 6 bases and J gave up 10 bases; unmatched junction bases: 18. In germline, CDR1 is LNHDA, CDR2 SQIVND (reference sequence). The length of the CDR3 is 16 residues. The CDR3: CASSIRGAGGQGVYTF. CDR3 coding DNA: TGTGCCAGTAGCATCCGAGGAGCCGGGGGACAGGGTGTCTACACCTTC.

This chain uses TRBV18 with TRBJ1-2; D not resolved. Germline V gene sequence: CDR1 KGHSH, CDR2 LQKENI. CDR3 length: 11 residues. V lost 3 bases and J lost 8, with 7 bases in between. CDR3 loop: CASSPTDGYTF. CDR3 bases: TGTGCCAGCTCACCTACTGACGGCTACACCTTC. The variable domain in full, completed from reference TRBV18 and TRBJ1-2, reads NAGVMQNPRHLVRRRGQEARLRCSPMKGHSHVYWYRQLPEEGLKFMVYLQKENIIDESGMPKERFSAEFPKEGPSILRIQQVVRGDSAAYFCASSPTDGYTFGSGTRLTVV.

Written as DNA, the CDR3 is TGTGCCAGCAGTTTCGGGAGGACAGGGAACATACAGCCCCAGCATTTT. This sequence encodes CASSFGRTGNIQPQHF. The chain couples TRBV28 to TRBJ1-5; 8 nucleotides match TRBD1. The CDR3 covers 16 residues. V lost 3 bases and J lost 7; bases outside the gene matches: 11. Germline V lookup: CDR1 MDHEN, CDR2 SYDVKM.

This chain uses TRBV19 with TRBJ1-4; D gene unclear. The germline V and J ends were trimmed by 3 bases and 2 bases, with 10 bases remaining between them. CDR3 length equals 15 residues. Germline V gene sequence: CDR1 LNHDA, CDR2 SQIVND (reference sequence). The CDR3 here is CASSMGRSTNEKLFF. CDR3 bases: TGTGCCAGTAGTATGGGCAGGAGTACTAATGAAAAACTGTTTTTT.

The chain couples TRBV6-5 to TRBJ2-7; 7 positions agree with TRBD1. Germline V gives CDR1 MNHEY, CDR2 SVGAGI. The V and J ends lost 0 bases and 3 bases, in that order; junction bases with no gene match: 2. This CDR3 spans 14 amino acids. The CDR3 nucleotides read TGTGCCAGCAGTTACTCGGGACAGAGCTACGAGCAGTACTTC. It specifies CASSYSGQSYEQYF.

In nucleotides, the CDR3 is TGTGCCAGTAGTACGCAGGGGGGCCAGCCCCAGCATTTT. Its translation is CASSTQGGQPQHF. The chain links TRBV19 to TRBJ1-5, with 7 bases that match TRBD1. V lost 4 bases, J lost 7 bases, and 4 bases stayed unmatched. This CDR3 region has 13 residues. CDR1 LNHDA and CDR2 SQIVND come from the germline V gene (reference sequence).

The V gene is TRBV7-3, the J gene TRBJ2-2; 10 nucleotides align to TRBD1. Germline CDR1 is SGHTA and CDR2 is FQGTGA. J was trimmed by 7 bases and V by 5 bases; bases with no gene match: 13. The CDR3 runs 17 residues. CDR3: CASSPQAGTGAIGELFF. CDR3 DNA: TGTGCCAGCAGCCCTCAAGCCGGGACAGGGGCAATCGGGGAGCTGTTTTTT.

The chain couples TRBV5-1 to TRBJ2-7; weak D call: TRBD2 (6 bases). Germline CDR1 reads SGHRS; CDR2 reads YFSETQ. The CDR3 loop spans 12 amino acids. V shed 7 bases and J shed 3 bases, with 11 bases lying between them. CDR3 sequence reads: CASGDSFYEQYF. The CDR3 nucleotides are TGCGCCAGCGGGGACTCTTTCTACGAGCAGTACTTC.

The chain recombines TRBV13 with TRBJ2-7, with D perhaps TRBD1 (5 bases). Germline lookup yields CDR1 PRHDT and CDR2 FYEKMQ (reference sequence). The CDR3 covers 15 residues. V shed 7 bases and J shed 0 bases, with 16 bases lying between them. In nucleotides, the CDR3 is TGTGCCAGCACCCTCCGACAGATAAGCTCCTACGAGCAGTACTTC. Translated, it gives CASTLRQISSYEQYF. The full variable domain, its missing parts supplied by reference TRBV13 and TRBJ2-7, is AAGVIQSPRHLIKEKRETATLKCYPIPRHDTVYWYQQGPGQDPQFLISFYEKMQSDKGSIPDRFSAQQFSDYHSELNMSSLELGDSALYFCASTLRQISSYEQYFGPGTRLTVT.

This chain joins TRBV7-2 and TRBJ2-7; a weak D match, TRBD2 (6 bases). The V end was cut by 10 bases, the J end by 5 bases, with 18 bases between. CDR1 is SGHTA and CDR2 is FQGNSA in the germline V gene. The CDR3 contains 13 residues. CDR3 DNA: TGTGCCACCAAAACCGGGGGAGCCCACGAGCAGTACTTC. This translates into CATKTGGAHEQYF.

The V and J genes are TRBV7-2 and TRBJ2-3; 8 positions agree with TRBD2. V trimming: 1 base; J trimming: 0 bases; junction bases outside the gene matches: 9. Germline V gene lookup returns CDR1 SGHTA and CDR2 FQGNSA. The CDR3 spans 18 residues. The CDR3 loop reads CASSLGLAGGPSTDTQYF. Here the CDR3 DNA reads TGTGCCAGCAGCTTAGGTCTGGCGGGGGGCCCGAGCACAGATACGCAGTATTTT. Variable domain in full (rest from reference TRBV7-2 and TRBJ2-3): GAGVSQSPSNKVTEKGKDVELRCDPISGHTALYWYRQSLGQGLEFLIYFQGNSAPDKSGLPSDRFSAERTGGSVSTLTIQRTQQEDSAVYLCASSLGLAGGPSTDTQYFGPGTRLTVL.

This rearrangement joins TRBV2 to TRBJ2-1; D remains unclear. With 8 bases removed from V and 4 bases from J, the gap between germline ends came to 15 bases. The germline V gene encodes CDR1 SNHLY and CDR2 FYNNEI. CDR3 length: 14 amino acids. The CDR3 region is CASLQSELYNEQFF. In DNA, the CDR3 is TGTGCCAGCTTGCAGTCCGAGCTGTACAATGAGCAGTTCTTC.

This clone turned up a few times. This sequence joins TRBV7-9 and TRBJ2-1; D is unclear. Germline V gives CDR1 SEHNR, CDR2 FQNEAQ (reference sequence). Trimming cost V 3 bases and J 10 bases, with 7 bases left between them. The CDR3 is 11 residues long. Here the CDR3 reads CASSLLQEQFF. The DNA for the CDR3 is TGTGCCAGCAGCTTGTTGCAAGAGCAGTTCTTC. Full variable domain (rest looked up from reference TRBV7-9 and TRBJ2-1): DTGVSQNPRHKITKRGQNVTFRCDPISEHNRLYWYRQTLGQGPEFLTYFQNEAQLEKSRLLSDRFSAERPKGSFSTLEIQRTEQGDSAMYLCASSLLQEQFFGPGTRLTVL.

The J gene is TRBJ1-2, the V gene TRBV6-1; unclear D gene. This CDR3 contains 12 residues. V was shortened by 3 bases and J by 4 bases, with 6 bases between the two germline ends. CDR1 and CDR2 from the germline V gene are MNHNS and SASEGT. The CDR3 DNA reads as TGTGCCAGCAGTGAGACGGTCTATGGCTACACCTTC. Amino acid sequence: CASSETVYGYTF.

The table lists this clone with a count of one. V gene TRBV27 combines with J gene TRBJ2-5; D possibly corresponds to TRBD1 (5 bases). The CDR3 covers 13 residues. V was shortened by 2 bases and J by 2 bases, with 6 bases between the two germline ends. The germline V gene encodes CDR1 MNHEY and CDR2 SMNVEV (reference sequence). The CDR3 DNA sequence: TGTGCCAGCAGTTTACAGGGTCAAGAGACCCAGTACTTC. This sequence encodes CASSLQGQETQYF.

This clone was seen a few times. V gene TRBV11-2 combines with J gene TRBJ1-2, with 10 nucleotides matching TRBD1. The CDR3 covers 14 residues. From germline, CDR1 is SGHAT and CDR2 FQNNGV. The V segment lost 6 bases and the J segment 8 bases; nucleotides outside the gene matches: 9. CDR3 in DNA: TGTGCCAGCAGTTCGGGACAGGGGATAGGGGGCTACACCTTC. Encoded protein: CASSSGQGIGGYTF.

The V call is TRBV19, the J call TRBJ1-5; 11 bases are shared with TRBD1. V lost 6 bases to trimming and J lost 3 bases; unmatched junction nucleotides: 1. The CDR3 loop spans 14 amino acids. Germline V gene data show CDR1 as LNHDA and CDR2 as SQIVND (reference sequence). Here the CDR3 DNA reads TGTGCCAGTAGGGGACAGGGGGACAATCAGCCCCAGCATTTT. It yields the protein CASRGQGDNQPQHF.

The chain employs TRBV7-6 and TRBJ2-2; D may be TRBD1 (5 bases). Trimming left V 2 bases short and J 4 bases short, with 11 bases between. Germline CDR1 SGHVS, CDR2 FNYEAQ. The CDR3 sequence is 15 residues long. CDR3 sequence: CASSLRAGFTGELFF. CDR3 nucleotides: TGTGCCAGCAGCTTACGGGCAGGGTTCACCGGGGAGCTGTTTTTT.

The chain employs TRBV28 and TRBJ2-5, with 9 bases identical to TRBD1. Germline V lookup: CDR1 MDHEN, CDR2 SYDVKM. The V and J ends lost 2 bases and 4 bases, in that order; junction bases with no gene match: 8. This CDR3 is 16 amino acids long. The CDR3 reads CASSLLFTGGTETQYF. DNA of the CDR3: TGTGCCAGCAGTTTACTTTTTACAGGGGGCACAGAGACCCAGTACTTC.

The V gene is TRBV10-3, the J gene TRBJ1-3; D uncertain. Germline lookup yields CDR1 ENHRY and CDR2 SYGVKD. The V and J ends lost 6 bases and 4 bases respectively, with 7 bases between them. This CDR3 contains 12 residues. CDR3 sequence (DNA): TGTGCCATCAGGGAAGTCGGAAACACCATATATTTT. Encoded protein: CAIREVGNTIYF.